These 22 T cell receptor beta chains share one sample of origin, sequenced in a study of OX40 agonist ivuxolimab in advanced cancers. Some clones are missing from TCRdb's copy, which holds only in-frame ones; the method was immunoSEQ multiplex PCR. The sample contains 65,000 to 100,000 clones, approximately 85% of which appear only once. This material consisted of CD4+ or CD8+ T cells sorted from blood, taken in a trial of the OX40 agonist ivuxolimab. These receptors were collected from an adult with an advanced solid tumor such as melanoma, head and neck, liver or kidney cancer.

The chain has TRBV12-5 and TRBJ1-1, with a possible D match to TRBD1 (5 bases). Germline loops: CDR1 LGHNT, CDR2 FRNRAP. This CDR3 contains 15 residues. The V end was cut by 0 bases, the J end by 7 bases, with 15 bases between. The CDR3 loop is CASGLVVGTPSEAFF. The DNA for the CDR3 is TGTGCTAGTGGTTTGGTAGTAGGGACTCCGAGTGAAGCTTTCTTT.

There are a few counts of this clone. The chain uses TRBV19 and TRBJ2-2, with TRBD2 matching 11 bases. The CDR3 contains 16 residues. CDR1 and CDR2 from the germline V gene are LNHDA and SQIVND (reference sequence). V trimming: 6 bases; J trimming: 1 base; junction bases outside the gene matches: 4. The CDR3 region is CASRPGLAENTGELFF. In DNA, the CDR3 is TGTGCCAGTAGACCGGGACTAGCGGAGAACACCGGGGAGCTGTTTTTT.

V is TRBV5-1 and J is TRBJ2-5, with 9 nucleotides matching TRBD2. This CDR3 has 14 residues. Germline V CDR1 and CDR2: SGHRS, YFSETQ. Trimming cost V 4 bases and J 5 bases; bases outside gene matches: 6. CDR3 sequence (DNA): TGCGCCAGCAGCCCTAGCGGGATGGCGGAGACCCAGTACTTC. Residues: CASSPSGMAETQYF.

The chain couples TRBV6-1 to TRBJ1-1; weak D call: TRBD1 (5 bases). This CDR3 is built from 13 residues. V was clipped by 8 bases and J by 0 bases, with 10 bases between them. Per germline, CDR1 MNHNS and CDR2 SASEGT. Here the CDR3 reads CASRGGLNTEAFF. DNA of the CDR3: TGTGCCAGCCGGGGGGGGTTGAACACTGAAGCTTTCTTT.

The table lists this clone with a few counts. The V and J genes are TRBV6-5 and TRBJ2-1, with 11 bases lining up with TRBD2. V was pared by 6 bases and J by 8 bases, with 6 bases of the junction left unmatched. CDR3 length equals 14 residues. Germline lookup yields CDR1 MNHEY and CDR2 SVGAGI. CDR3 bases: TGTGCCAGCAGGCGACTAGCGGGAAAGGATGAGCAGTTCTTC. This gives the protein CASRRLAGKDEQFF.

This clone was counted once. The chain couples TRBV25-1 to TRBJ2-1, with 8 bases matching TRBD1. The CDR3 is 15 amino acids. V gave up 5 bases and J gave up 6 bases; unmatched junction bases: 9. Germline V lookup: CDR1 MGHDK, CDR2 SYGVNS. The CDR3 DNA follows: TGTGCCAGCAGTCCAGACAGGGGCGAGGGCAATGAGCAGTTCTTC. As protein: CASSPDRGEGNEQFF.

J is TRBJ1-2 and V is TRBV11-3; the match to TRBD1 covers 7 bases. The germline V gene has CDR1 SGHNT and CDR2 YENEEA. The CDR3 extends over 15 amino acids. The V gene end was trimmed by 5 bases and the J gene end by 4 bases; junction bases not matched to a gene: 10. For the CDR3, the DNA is TGTGCCAGCAGCCCTACAGGGGTCGGCGGCTATGGCTACACCTTC. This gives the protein CASSPTGVGGYGYTF. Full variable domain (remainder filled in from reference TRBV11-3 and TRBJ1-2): EAGVVQSPRYKIIEKKQPVAFWCNPISGHNTLYWYLQNLGQGPELLIRYENEEAVDDSQLPKDRFSAERLKGVDSTLKIQPAELGDSAVYLCASSPTGVGGYGYTFGSGTRLTVV.

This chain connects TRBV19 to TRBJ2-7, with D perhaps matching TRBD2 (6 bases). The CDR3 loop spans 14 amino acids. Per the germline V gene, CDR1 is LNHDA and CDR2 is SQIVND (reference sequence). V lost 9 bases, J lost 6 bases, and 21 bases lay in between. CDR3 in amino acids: CASRDWGDGGEQYF. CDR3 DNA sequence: TGTGCCAGCCGTGATTGGGGGGACGGGGGCGAGCAGTACTTC.

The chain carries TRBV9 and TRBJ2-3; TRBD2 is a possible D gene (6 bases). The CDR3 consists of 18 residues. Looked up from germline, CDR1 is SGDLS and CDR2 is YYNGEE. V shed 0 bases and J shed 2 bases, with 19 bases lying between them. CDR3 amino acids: CASSVGGWRGWTTDTQYF. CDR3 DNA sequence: TGTGCCAGCAGCGTAGGCGGCTGGAGGGGATGGACCACAGATACGCAGTATTTT.

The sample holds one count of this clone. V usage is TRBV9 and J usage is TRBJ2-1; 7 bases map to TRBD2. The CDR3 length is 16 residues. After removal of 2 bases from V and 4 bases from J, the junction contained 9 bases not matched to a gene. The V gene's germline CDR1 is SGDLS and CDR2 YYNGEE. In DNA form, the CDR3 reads TGTGCCAGCAGCGTTGGCTTACTAGCGTTATACAATGAGCAGTTCTTC. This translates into CASSVGLLALYNEQFF.

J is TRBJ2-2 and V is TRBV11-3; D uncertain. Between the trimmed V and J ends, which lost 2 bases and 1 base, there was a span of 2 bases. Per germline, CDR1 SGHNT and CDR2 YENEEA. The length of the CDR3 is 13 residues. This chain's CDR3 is CASSLQNTGELFF. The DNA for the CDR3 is TGTGCCAGCAGCTTACAGAACACCGGGGAGCTGTTTTTT.

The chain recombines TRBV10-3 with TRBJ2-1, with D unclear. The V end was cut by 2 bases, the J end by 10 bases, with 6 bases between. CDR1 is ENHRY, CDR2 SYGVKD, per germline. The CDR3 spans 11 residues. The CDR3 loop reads CAISELGEQFF. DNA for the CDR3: TGTGCCATCAGTGAGCTGGGAGAGCAGTTCTTC.

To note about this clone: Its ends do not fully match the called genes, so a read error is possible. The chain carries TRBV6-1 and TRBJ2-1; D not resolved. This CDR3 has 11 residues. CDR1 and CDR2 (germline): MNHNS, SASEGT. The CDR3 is CASSEAGFTLF. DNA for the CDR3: TGTGCCAGCAGTGAGGCTGGGTTTACGCTCTTC.

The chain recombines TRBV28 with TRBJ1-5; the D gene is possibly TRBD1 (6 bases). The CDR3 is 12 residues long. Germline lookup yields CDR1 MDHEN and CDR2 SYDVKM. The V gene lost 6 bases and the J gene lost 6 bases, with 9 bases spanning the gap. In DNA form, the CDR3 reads TGTGCCAGCAGCGGAGGGGGTCAGCCCCAGCATTTT. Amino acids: CASSGGGQPQHF.

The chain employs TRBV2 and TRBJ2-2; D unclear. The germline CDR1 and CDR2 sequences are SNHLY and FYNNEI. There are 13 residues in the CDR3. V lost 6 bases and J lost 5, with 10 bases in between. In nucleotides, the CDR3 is TGTGCCAGCAGACCCGCAGAGACCGGGGAGCTGTTTTTT. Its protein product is CASRPAETGELFF.

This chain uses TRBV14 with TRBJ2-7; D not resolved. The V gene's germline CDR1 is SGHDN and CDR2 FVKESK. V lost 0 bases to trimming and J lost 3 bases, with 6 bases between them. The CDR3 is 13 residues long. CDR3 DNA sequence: TGTGCCAGCAGCCAAGAAAGTTACTACGAGCAGTACTTC. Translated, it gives CASSQESYYEQYF.

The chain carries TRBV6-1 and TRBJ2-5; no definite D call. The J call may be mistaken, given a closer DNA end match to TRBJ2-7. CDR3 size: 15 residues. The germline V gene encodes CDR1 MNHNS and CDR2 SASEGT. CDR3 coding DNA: TGTGCCAGCACCCCTGGGGTAGTTCGTAAGGGCGAGCAGTACTTC. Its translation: CASTPGVVRKGEQYF.

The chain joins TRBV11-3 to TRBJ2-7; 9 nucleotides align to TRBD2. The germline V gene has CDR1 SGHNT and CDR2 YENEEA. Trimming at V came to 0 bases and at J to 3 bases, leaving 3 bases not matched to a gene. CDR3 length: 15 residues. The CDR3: CASSLELAGVYEQYF. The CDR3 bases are TGTGCCAGCAGCTTAGAACTAGCGGGTGTCTACGAGCAGTACTTC. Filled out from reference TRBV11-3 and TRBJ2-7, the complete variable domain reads EAGVVQSPRYKIIEKKQPVAFWCNPISGHNTLYWYLQNLGQGPELLIRYENEEAVDDSQLPKDRFSAERLKGVDSTLKIQPAELGDSAVYLCASSLELAGVYEQYFGPGTRLTVT.

CDR3 amino acids: CASSTPGRPYEQYF. The CDR3 nucleotides are TGTGCCAGCAGCACGCCGGGACGGCCCTACGAGCAGTACTTC. The chain couples TRBV5-4 to TRBJ2-7; D tentatively reads TRBD1 or TRBD2 (5 bases each). V was trimmed by 4 bases and J by 2 bases, leaving 13 bases between them. Germline V gene lookup returns CDR1 SGHNT and CDR2 YYREEE (reference sequence). CDR3 length: 14 amino acids.

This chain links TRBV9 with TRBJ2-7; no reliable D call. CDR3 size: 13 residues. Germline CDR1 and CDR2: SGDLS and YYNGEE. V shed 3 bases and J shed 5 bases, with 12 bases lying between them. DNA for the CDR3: TGTGCCAGCAGCGCCCATTACTCAGACGAGCAGTACTTC. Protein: CASSAHYSDEQYF.

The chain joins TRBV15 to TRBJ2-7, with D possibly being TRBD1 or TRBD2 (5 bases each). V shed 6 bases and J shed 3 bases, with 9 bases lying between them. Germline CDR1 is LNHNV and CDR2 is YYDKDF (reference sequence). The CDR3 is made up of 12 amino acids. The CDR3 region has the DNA TGTGCCACCAGGGGGGACGGCTACGAGCAGTACTTC. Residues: CATRGDGYEQYF.

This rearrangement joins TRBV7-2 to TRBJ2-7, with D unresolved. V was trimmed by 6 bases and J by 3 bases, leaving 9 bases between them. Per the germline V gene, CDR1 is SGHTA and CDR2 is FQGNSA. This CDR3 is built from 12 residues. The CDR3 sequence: CASRLSGYEQYF. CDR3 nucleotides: TGTGCCAGCAGGCTTAGTGGCTACGAGCAGTACTTC.